These 31 T cell receptor beta chains originate from one sample sequenced in a study of T cell responses to AZD1222 COVID-19 vaccine. Profiled with immunoSEQ multiplex PCR; TCRdb holds only in-frame clones, not every one. The table has around 150,000 clones, 75% to 85% seen once; the top ten hold around 7.9%. The material was peripheral blood, obtained 28 days after the second dose of the MenACWY control vaccine. These receptors were taken from an adult who received the MenACWY meningococcal vaccine as a control.

The chain employs TRBV4-1 and TRBJ1-5; unclear D gene. V was pared by 3 bases and J by 0 bases, with 15 bases between. Germline-derived CDR1 and CDR2 are MGHRA and YSYEKL. This CDR3 comprises 17 residues. The CDR3 DNA reads TGCGCCAGCAGCCAGGCTTCAGCAACCTATAGCAATCAGCCCCAGCATTTT. Translation: CASSQASATYSNQPQHF.

The V call is TRBV5-1, the J call TRBJ2-7, with D uncertain. Trimming took off 2 bases at V and 2 bases at J, with 11 bases between the two ends. The CDR3 contains 14 residues. Germline lookup yields CDR1 SGHRS and CDR2 YFSETQ. The CDR3 region has the DNA TGCGCCAGCAGCTTTAAGGGCCCTACCTACGAGCAGTACTTC. Its protein product is CASSFKGPTYEQYF.

The chain has TRBV6-1 and TRBJ2-7, with D possibly being TRBD2 (5 bases). The CDR3 has 13 residues. V gave up 2 bases and J gave up 4 bases, with 9 bases separating them. CDR1 is MNHNS and CDR2 is SASEGT in the germline V gene. The DNA for the CDR3 is TGTGCCAGCAGTGAAACTAGGCAGTACGAGCAGTACGTC. Its protein product is CASSETRQYEQYV.

The chain combines TRBV7-6 with TRBJ1-5, with D unclear. From germline, CDR1 is SGHVS and CDR2 FNYEAQ. The V end was cut by 5 bases, the J end by 5 bases, with 13 bases between. This CDR3 comprises 14 residues. This CDR3 is CASSLNQFDQPQHF. DNA of the CDR3: TGTGCCAGCAGCCTGAACCAGTTTGATCAGCCCCAGCATTTT.

V and J are TRBV19 and TRBJ2-7; D not certain. V gave up 4 bases and J gave up 2 bases, with 9 bases separating them. The CDR3 totals 13 residues. CDR1 is LNHDA, CDR2 SQIVND, per germline (reference sequence). The DNA of the CDR3 is TGTGCCAGTAGTACTCTCCAGGCCTACGAGCAGTACTTC. Amino acids: CASSTLQAYEQYF.

The V call is TRBV5-1, the J call TRBJ1-4; 7 positions match TRBD1. From germline, CDR1 is SGHRS and CDR2 YFSETQ. Trimming at V came to 7 bases and at J to 0 bases, leaving 3 bases not matched to a gene. The CDR3 is 14 amino acids. The CDR3 DNA reads TGCGCCAGCGCGGACAGGACAACTAATGAAAAACTGTTTTTT. Translation: CASADRTTNEKLFF.

The chain combines TRBV19 with TRBJ1-1, with D unclear. This CDR3 is 16 amino acids long. CDR1 and CDR2 (germline): LNHDA, SQIVND (reference sequence). V was cut by 3 bases and J by 7 bases, with 21 bases left in between. The CDR3 coding sequence is TGTGCCAGTAGTATGCGGTGGCGGGAGGTGCTTTGTGAAGCTTTCTTT. Translated, it gives CASSMRWREVLCEAFF.

CDR3 amino acids: CASSQERFRGTEAFF. CDR3 nucleotide sequence: TGCGCCAGCAGCCAAGAAAGGTTTAGGGGCACTGAAGCTTTCTTT. The chain joins TRBV4-3 to TRBJ1-1; D is possibly TRBD1 (5 bases). Trimming stripped 0 bases from V and 4 bases from J, with 12 bases between. CDR1 LGHNA and CDR2 YSLEER come from the germline V gene. This CDR3 spans 15 amino acids.

The chain joins TRBV5-5 to TRBJ1-4, with D possibly TRBD1 on 6 matching bases. Germline values: CDR1 SGHKS, CDR2 YYEKEE (reference sequence). The CDR3 extends over 13 amino acids. The ends were cut back, 1 base at V and 8 bases at J, with 9 bases in the middle. The CDR3 region has the DNA TGTGCCAGCAGCTTGACAGGGTGGGAAAAACTGTTTTTT. Its translation: CASSLTGWEKLFF. The full variable domain, rest sourced from reference TRBV5-5 and TRBJ1-4, is DAGVTQSPTHLIKTRGQQVTLRCSPISGHKSVSWYQQVLGQGPQFIFQYYEKEERGRGNFPDRFSARQFPNYSSELNVNALLLGDSALYLCASSLTGWEKLFFGSGTQLSVL.

V gene TRBV6-5 combines with J gene TRBJ1-4; D is undetermined. There are 14 residues in the CDR3. CDR1 and CDR2 from the germline V gene are MNHEY and SVGAGI. Trimming took 7 bases from V and 7 from J, leaving 16 bases between them. CDR3 in amino acids: CASMGGALGEKLFF. For the CDR3, the DNA is TGTGCCAGCATGGGAGGAGCGTTAGGTGAAAAACTGTTTTTT.

The gene calls are TRBV19 and TRBJ2-1; 7 bases line up with TRBD1. Germline lookup yields CDR1 LNHDA and CDR2 SQIVND (reference sequence). This CDR3 region has 15 residues. The junction had 6 bases not matched to a gene; V was cut back by 4 bases and J by 3 bases. CDR3: CASSTPGQYYNEQFF. The CDR3 DNA is TGTGCCAGTAGTACACCGGGACAGTACTACAATGAGCAGTTCTTC.

V is TRBV5-1 and J is TRBJ2-5, with D perhaps assigned TRBD1 or TRBD2 (5 bases each). The V and J ends lost 4 bases and 9 bases respectively, with 19 bases between them. This CDR3 region has 14 residues. Looked up from germline, CDR1 is SGHRS and CDR2 is YFSETQ. The CDR3 spells CASSMGEGLSAQYF. The CDR3, as DNA: TGCGCCAGCAGCATGGGTGAGGGGTTGTCGGCCCAGTACTTC.

This chain connects TRBV10-3 to TRBJ2-3; no clear D gene. The CDR3 totals 14 residues. The ends were cut back, 1 base at V and 0 bases at J, with 5 bases in the middle. Germline values: CDR1 ENHRY, CDR2 SYGVKD. The CDR3 protein is CAISEFTSTDTQYF. The CDR3 region has the DNA TGTGCCATCAGTGAGTTTACTAGCACAGATACGCAGTATTTT.

This clone was found a few times. This rearrangement joins TRBV24-1 to TRBJ2-1; a possible D gene is TRBD2 (5 bases). The CDR3 contains 16 residues. The V gene lost 0 bases and the J gene lost 5 bases, with 13 bases spanning the gap. Germline loops: CDR1 KGHDR, CDR2 SFDVKD. In nucleotides, the CDR3 is TGTGCCACCAGTGATTTGCTTCCTGGAGGAAACAATGAGCAGTTCTTC. This sequence encodes CATSDLLPGGNNEQFF.

This chain joins TRBV19 and TRBJ1-1, with D hard to call. Trimming took 9 bases from V and 1 from J, leaving 18 bases between them. Germline lookup yields CDR1 LNHDA and CDR2 SQIVND (reference sequence). The CDR3 extends over 15 amino acids. The CDR3 DNA is TGTGCCAGCTCTGCCTCGGGGATAGGGAACACTGAAGCTTTCTTT. This sequence encodes CASSASGIGNTEAFF.

Note on this clone: Other DNA sequences of this sample code for an identical CDR3. The rearrangement links TRBV9 to TRBJ1-1; D is perhaps TRBD1 (5 bases). The CDR3 covers 13 residues. Trimming shortened V by 0 bases and J by 3 bases, and 6 bases separated the two germline ends. CDR1 and CDR2 (germline): SGDLS, YYNGEE. CDR3 loop: CASSVGGDTEAFF. As DNA, the CDR3 is TGTGCCAGCAGCGTAGGAGGGGACACTGAAGCTTTCTTT.

V and J are TRBV11-2 and TRBJ1-6, with a tentative D call TRBD1 (5 bases). The CDR3 is 14 amino acids. Germline V gene data show CDR1 as SGHAT and CDR2 as FQNNGV. The V end lost 8 bases, the J end lost 7 bases, and 15 bases lay between the germline ends. The CDR3 DNA reads TGTGCCAGCGGGGACCCCGGTGGGAATTCACCCCTCCACTTT. This sequence encodes CASGDPGGNSPLHF.

The V call is TRBV5-1, the J call TRBJ2-5; D call uncertain. The CDR3 covers 15 residues. Looked up from germline, CDR1 is SGHRS and CDR2 is YFSETQ. Trimming shortened V by 0 bases and J by 3 bases, and 12 bases separated the two germline ends. CDR3 residues: CASSLGSQAKETQYF. In nucleotides, the CDR3 is TGCGCCAGCAGCTTGGGCAGCCAGGCAAAAGAGACCCAGTACTTC.

The chain recombines TRBV6-5 with TRBJ1-3, with 10 bases aligning to TRBD1. CDR1 and CDR2 from the germline V gene are MNHEY and SVGAGI. Trimming at V came to 3 bases and at J to 4 bases, leaving 3 bases not matched to a gene. The CDR3 loop spans 15 amino acids. For the CDR3, the DNA is TGTGCCAGCAGTTATCGGACAGGGGGGGGAAACACCATATATTTT. Its translation: CASSYRTGGGNTIYF.

The V and J genes are TRBV9 and TRBJ2-6; D unresolved. Trimming shortened V by 2 bases and J by 2 bases, and 5 bases separated the two germline ends. Germline assignment: CDR1 SGDLS and CDR2 YYNGEE. The CDR3 runs 14 residues. The CDR3 spells CASSVRTGANVLTF. The CDR3 bases are TGTGCCAGCAGCGTCAGGACTGGGGCCAACGTCCTGACTTTC.

V usage is TRBV28 and J usage is TRBJ1-5, with D maybe TRBD1 (6 bases). V lost 4 bases, J lost 2 bases, and 15 bases lay in between. Germline loops: CDR1 MDHEN, CDR2 SYDVKM. The CDR3 has 16 residues. CDR3 residues: CASSSNRWGRNQPQHF. CDR3 DNA: TGTGCCAGCAGTTCAAACCGGTGGGGGCGCAATCAGCCCCAGCATTTT.

The chain is built from TRBV5-5 and TRBJ1-2, with TRBD1 matching 9 bases. The germline V gene encodes CDR1 SGHKS and CDR2 YYEKEE (reference sequence). This CDR3 contains 14 residues. The ends lost 4 bases at V and 5 bases at J; junction bases unmatched: 6. CDR3 in DNA: TGTGCCAGCAGCCAGTATGACAGGGGGTATGGCTACACCTTC. This sequence encodes CASSQYDRGYGYTF. Full variable domain (missing parts from reference TRBV5-5 and TRBJ1-2): DAGVTQSPTHLIKTRGQQVTLRCSPISGHKSVSWYQQVLGQGPQFIFQYYEKEERGRGNFPDRFSARQFPNYSSELNVNALLLGDSALYLCASSQYDRGYGYTFGSGTRLTVV.

This clone is a singleton in its sample. This chain links TRBV7-9 with TRBJ2-5; D is undetermined. The CDR3 covers 16 residues. V was trimmed by 1 base and J by 7 bases, leaving 19 bases between them. Germline-derived CDR1 and CDR2 are SEHNR and FQNEAQ (reference sequence). In DNA, the CDR3 is TGTGCCAGCAGCTTAGAAGTCGGGCTTATTCTGGCGACCCAGTACTTC. Encoded protein: CASSLEVGLILATQYF.

CDR3 nucleotides: TGTGCCAGCAGTGCCCCCCTATACTATGGCTACACCTTC. It specifies CASSAPLYYGYTF. The rearrangement joins TRBV25-1 to TRBJ1-2, with D unresolved. The CDR3 contains 13 residues. CDR1 is MGHDK and CDR2 is SYGVNS in the germline V gene. The ends were cut back, 4 bases at V and 3 bases at J, with 9 bases in the middle.

The chain uses TRBV24-1 and TRBJ1-5; maybe TRBD1 (5 bases). From germline, CDR1 is KGHDR and CDR2 SFDVKD. This CDR3 comprises 13 residues. V lost 6 bases, J lost 9 bases, and 14 bases lay in between. The CDR3, as DNA: TGTGCCACCAGTCGGGGCCCCGAGGGGCCCCAGCATTTT. Its protein product is CATSRGPEGPQHF.

This clone was detected once. This rearrangement joins TRBV2 to TRBJ1-4, with a weak D call TRBD1 (5 bases). The CDR3 loop spans 13 amino acids. V was pared by 6 bases and J by 0 bases, with 5 bases between. Germline-derived CDR1 and CDR2 are SNHLY and FYNNEI. CDR3 loop: CASRTATNEKLFF. Here the CDR3 DNA reads TGTGCCAGCAGGACAGCAACTAATGAAAAACTGTTTTTT.

Comments on this clone: At one end, the junction sequence differs from germline, possibly due to a read error. The rearrangement uses TRBV7-7 and TRBJ2-7; 9 nucleotides align to TRBD1. Germline assignment: CDR1 SSHAT and CDR2 FNYEAQ (reference sequence). The CDR3 runs to 15 residues. CDR3 nucleotides: TGTGCTAGCAGCCAAGACGGGACAGGGCCCTACGAGCAGTACTTC. Protein product: CASSQDGTGPYEQYF.

The rearrangement links TRBV2 to TRBJ2-3, with 10 bases matching TRBD2. There are 15 residues in the CDR3. Germline loops: CDR1 SNHLY, CDR2 FYNNEI. Losses at the gene ends were 1 base for V and 7 bases for J; bases not matched to a gene: 5. Here the CDR3 DNA reads TGTGCCAGCAGTGAAGGTCTAGCGGGGGTTCATACGCAGTATTTT. Protein sequence: CASSEGLAGVHTQYF. Complete variable domain (other parts from reference TRBV2 and TRBJ2-3): EPEVTQTPSHQVTQMGQEVILRCVPISNHLYFYWYRQILGQKVEFLVSFYNNEISEKSEIFDDQFSVERPDGSNFTLKIRSTKLEDSAMYFCASSEGLAGVHTQYFGPGTRLTVL.

In nucleotides, the CDR3 is TGTGCTAGTGGTTTACACGGGCAGGGTTACGAGCAGTACTTC. This sequence encodes CASGLHGQGYEQYF. V usage is TRBV12-5 and J usage is TRBJ2-7; TRBD1 might be the D (5 bases). The V gene's germline CDR1 is LGHNT and CDR2 FRNRAP. V was shortened by 3 bases and J by 4 bases, with 13 bases between the two germline ends. The CDR3 contains 14 residues. The whole variable domain, remainder taken from reference TRBV12-5 and TRBJ2-7, is DARVTQTPRHKVTEMGQEVTMRCQPILGHNTVFWYRQTMMQGLELLAYFRNRAPLDDSGMPKDRFSAEMPDATLATLKIQPSEPRDSAVYFCASGLHGQGYEQYFGPGTRLTVT.

V is TRBV6-5 and J is TRBJ2-1; 12 bases line up with TRBD2. Germline V CDR1 and CDR2: MNHEY, SVGAGI. V shed 6 bases, J shed 5 bases, and the junction held 2 bases outside the gene matches. The CDR3 has 14 amino acids. Here the CDR3 reads CASSRTSGDNEQFF. The CDR3 coding sequence is TGTGCCAGCAGCCGGACTAGCGGGGACAATGAGCAGTTCTTC.

The chain combines TRBV9 with TRBJ1-5; D is unresolved. V was clipped by 1 base and J by 7 bases, with 9 bases between them. Germline CDR1 is SGDLS and CDR2 is YYNGEE. There are 13 residues in the CDR3. CDR3 sequence (DNA): TGTGCCAGCAGCGTACCCGAACCGCAGCCCCAGCATTTT. Protein: CASSVPEPQPQHF.